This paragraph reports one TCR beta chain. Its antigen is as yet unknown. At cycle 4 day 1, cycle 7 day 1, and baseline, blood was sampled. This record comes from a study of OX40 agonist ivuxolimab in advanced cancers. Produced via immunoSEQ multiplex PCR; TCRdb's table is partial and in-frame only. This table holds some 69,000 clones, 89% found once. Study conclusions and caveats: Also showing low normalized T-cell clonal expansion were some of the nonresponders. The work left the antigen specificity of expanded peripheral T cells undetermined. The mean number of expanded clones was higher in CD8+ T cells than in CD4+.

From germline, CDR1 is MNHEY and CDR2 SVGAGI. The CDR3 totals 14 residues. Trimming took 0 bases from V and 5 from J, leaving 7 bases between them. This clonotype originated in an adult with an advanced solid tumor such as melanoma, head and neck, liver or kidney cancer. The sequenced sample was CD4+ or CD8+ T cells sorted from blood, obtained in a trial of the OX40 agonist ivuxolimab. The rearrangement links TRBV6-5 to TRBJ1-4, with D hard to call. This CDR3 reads CASSYSRRNEKLFF. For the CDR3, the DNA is TGTGCCAGCAGTTACTCTCGGCGGAATGAAAAACTGTTTTTT.